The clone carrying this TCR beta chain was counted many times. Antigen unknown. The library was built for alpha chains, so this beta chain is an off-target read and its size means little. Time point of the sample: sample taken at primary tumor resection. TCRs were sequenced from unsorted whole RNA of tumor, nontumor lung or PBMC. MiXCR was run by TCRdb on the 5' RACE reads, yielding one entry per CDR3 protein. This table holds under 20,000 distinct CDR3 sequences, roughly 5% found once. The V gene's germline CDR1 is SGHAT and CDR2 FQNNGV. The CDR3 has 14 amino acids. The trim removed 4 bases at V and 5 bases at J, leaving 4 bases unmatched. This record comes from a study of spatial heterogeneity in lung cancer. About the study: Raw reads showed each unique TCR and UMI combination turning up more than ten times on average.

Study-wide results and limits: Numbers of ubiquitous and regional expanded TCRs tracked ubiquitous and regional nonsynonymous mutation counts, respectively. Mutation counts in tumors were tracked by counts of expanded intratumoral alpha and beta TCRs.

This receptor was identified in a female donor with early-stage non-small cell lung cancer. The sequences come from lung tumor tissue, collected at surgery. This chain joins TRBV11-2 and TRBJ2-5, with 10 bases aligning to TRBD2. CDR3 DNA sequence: TGTGCCAGCAGCTCCCTAGCGGGAGCGGAGACCCAGTACTTC. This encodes CASSSLAGAETQYF.